Sequencing of this T cell receptor (beta chain) was carried out in a study of blood T cells in healthy people across ages. Findings and caveats of the study: Total diversity from one million sequenced T cells was likely underestimated. Naive and antigen-experienced cells could not be conclusively compared, given unsorted PBMCs.

The CDR3 totals 15 residues. Germline V gene sequence: CDR1 DFQATT, CDR2 SNEGSKA (reference sequence). The V gene lost 3 bases and the J gene lost 0 bases, with 15 bases spanning the gap. Whenever a sample was processed, at least 6 million PBMCs were isolated. This clonotype was observed many times. As yet, its antigen is unknown. A sample-barcoded 5' primer and a J-beta primer mix were used in a second PCR of roughly 7 to 11 cycles. One entry per CDR3 protein, called by TCRdb with MiXCR from the 5' RACE reads. The sample gives about 840,000 distinct CDR3 sequences, approximately 32% of which show up once; more than 8.5% is in the top ten. In addition, the sample was reused for a study of T cells of mothers and their children. That work states: It was found that thymic selection shapes TCR recombination output similarly in related and unrelated pairs.

Sequences were obtained from blood. This chain joins TRBV20-1 and TRBJ2-7, with D tentatively TRBD1 or TRBD2 (5 bases each). This TCR was recovered from a woman in her thirties or forties in good health. CDR3 nucleotide sequence: TGCAGTGCTAGTAGGTCCCCAGGGACCTCCTACGAGCAGTACTTC. Protein: CSASRSPGTSYEQYF.